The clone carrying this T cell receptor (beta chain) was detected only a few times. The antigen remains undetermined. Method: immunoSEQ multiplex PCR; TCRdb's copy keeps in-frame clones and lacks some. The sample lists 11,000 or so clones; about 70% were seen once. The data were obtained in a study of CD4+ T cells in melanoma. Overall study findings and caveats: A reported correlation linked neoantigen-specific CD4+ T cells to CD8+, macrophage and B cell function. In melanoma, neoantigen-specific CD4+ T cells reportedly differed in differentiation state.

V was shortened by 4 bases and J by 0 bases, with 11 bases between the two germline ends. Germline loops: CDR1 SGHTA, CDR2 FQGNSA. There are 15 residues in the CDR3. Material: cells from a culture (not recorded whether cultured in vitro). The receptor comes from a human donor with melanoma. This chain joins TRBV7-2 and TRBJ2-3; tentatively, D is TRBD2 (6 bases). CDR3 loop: CASSSTSTSTDTQYF. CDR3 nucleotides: TGTGCCAGCAGCTCCACTAGCACTAGCACAGATACGCAGTATTTT.